This TCR beta chain was identified in a study of CD8+CD57+ T cells in acquired aplastic anemia. A single count supports this clonotype. The TCR beta profiling, which covered VDJ combination and CDR3 sequence, was carried out using genomic DNA as the template. One entry per CDR3 protein results from TCRdb running MiXCR on the reads. The sample records hundreds of thousands of distinct CDR3 sequences, just under 70% being singletons. V gave up 2 bases and J gave up 8 bases; unmatched junction bases: 15. CDR1 and CDR2 (germline): ENHRY, SYGVKD. This CDR3 region has 17 residues. The clonotype comes from a human donor in good health, serving as a control. The rearrangement joins TRBV10-3 to TRBJ1-2; 9 bases are shared with TRBD1. Specimen: sorted CD4+, CD8+, or CD8+CD57+ T cells (not recorded which) from PBMCs. The CDR3 DNA sequence: TGTGCCATCAGTGAGCGGCTGGGAACCGGGACAGGGATCGGCTACACCTTC. Protein product: CAISERLGTGTGIGYTF.